These T cell receptor beta chains were read from a single sample in a study of response to subunit inactivated influenza vaccine. One entry per CDR3 protein results from TCRdb running MiXCR on the RT-PCR reads. Among over 750,000 distinct CDR3 sequences, 21% were seen once, and the ten largest hold approximately 10%. The specimen was PBMCs from blood, collected 4 to 6 days after vaccination. All receptors come from a man over 45 who received an inactivated influenza vaccine. CDR3s include the opening cysteine and the closing phenylalanine or tryptophan. The order of the fields is clone size, CDR3 length, D gene, J gene, V gene, CDR3 DNA, CDR3 protein. A D gene is named only where the DNA matches it firmly. Clone size appears in some rows only: once, few, many, or a class for an expanded clone.

abundance: .; len: 13; d_gene: .; j_gene: TRBJ1-2; v_gene: TRBV6-1; CDR3nt: TGTGCCAGCAGTGATCAGCCCGGGGATGGCTACACCTTC; CDR3aa: CASSDQPGDGYTF
abundance: few; len: 13; d_gene: .; j_gene: TRBJ2-1; v_gene: TRBV4-1; CDR3nt: TGCGCCAGCAGTCGAGAGGGAAACAATGAGCAGTTCTTC; CDR3aa: CASSREGNNEQFF
abundance: .; len: 14; d_gene: .; j_gene: TRBJ2-1; v_gene: TRBV29-1; CDR3nt: TGCAGCGTGGGGGACACTAGCGCGGAGACTGAGCAGTTCTTC; CDR3aa: CSVGDTSAETEQFF
abundance: .; len: 15; d_gene: .; j_gene: TRBJ1-5; v_gene: TRBV7-2; CDR3nt: TGTGCCAGCAGCCGTTCGTCAGGGACTGGTCAGCCCCAGCATTTT; CDR3aa: CASSRSSGTGQPQHF
abundance: .; len: 16; d_gene: .; j_gene: TRBJ1-5; v_gene: TRBV11-2; CDR3nt: TGTGCCAGCAGCTCGTCGGGGGGCTATAGCAATCAGCCCCAGCATTTT; CDR3aa: CASSSSGGYSNQPQHF
abundance: few; len: 15; d_gene: .; j_gene: TRBJ2-1; v_gene: TRBV7-6; CDR3nt: TGTGCCAGCAGCTTAGCGGGGGGCCCGCTTAGTGAGCAGTTCTTC; CDR3aa: CASSLAGGPLSEQFF
abundance: .; len: 14; d_gene: .; j_gene: TRBJ2-7; v_gene: TRBV4-1; CDR3nt: TGCGCCAGCAGCCAAGACAGGGTGGCTAGCGAGCAGTACTTC; CDR3aa: CASSQDRVASEQYF
abundance: few; len: 15; d_gene: .; j_gene: TRBJ1-5; v_gene: TRBV7-2; CDR3nt: TGTGCCAGCAGCATTACAGGGTATAGCAATCAGCCCCAGCATTTT; CDR3aa: CASSITGYSNQPQHF
abundance: many; len: 16; d_gene: TRBD1; j_gene: TRBJ2-1; v_gene: TRBV6-5; CDR3nt: TGTGCCAGCAGTTACTCGTGGGACAGGGATAGCAATGAGCAGTTCTTC; CDR3aa: CASSYSWDRDSNEQFF
abundance: .; len: 15; d_gene: TRBD1; j_gene: TRBJ2-7; v_gene: TRBV7-9; CDR3nt: TGTGCCAGCAGCTTAGACCCGGGACAGGGGGACGAGCAGTACTTC; CDR3aa: CASSLDPGQGDEQYF
abundance: few; len: 14; d_gene: .; j_gene: TRBJ2-2; v_gene: TRBV15; CDR3nt: TGTGCCACCAGCAGTAACTACAACACCGGGGAGCTGTTTTTT; CDR3aa: CATSSNYNTGELFF
abundance: few; len: 14; d_gene: .; j_gene: TRBJ2-7; v_gene: TRBV20-1; CDR3nt: TGCAGTGCCGCCCCGGGGGCGTCGTCCTACGAGCAGTACTTC; CDR3aa: CSAAPGASSYEQYF
abundance: few; len: 16; d_gene: TRBD1; j_gene: TRBJ2-3; v_gene: TRBV5-6; CDR3nt: TGTGCCAGCAGCGAGTGGACAGGGTTTGGCACAGATACGCAGTATTTT; CDR3aa: CASSEWTGFGTDTQYF
abundance: many; len: 15; d_gene: TRBD1; j_gene: TRBJ2-5; v_gene: TRBV6-1; CDR3nt: TGTGCCAGCAGCGGACAGGGGGAGTCTCAAGAGACCCAGTACTTC; CDR3aa: CASSGQGESQETQYF
abundance: few; len: 16; d_gene: .; j_gene: TRBJ2-7; v_gene: TRBV7-9; CDR3nt: TGTGCCAGCAGCTTATCCCAGGGGGGAGTCGCATACGAGCAGTACTTC; CDR3aa: CASSLSQGGVAYEQYF
abundance: .; len: 14; d_gene: .; j_gene: TRBJ2-5; v_gene: TRBV11-2; CDR3nt: TGTGCCAGCAGCTCTTACGGACAGCAAGAGACCCAGTACTTC; CDR3aa: CASSSYGQQETQYF
abundance: few; len: 12; d_gene: .; j_gene: TRBJ2-5; v_gene: TRBV20-1; CDR3nt: TGCAGTGCTATTCAGGGTCTGGAGACCCAGTACTTC; CDR3aa: CSAIQGLETQYF
abundance: many; len: 15; d_gene: .; j_gene: TRBJ2-6; v_gene: TRBV4-2; CDR3nt: TGTGCCAGCAGACCTACAGGCTCTGGGGCCAACGTCCTGACTTTC; CDR3aa: CASRPTGSGANVLTF
abundance: few; len: 13; d_gene: .; j_gene: TRBJ1-4; v_gene: TRBV12-3/TRBV12-4; CDR3nt: TGTGCCAGCAGGCGTCTGGACGGTGAAAAACTGTTTTTT; CDR3aa: CASRRLDGEKLFF
abundance: .; len: 22; d_gene: .; j_gene: TRBJ2-6; v_gene: TRBV5-4; CDR3nt: TGTGCCAGCAGCTTGGGGCATCGAGGGCAGTGGGGAAAAGAATCTGGGGCCAACGTCCTGACTTTC; CDR3aa: CASSLGHRGQWGKESGANVLTF
abundance: .; len: 14; d_gene: .; j_gene: TRBJ2-1; v_gene: TRBV5-1; CDR3nt: TGCGCCAGCAGCTTGGTTGCGGGAAGCGATGAGCAGTTCTTC; CDR3aa: CASSLVAGSDEQFF
abundance: .; len: 14; d_gene: .; j_gene: TRBJ2-7; v_gene: TRBV15; CDR3nt: TGTGCCACCAGCAGAGGCTCAGAGTTCTACGAGCAGTACTTC; CDR3aa: CATSRGSEFYEQYF
abundance: few; len: 13; d_gene: .; j_gene: TRBJ1-4; v_gene: TRBV25-1; CDR3nt: TGTGCCAGCATAGGAGGGCTCGGGGAAAAACTGTTTTTT; CDR3aa: CASIGGLGEKLFF
abundance: few; len: 17; d_gene: .; j_gene: TRBJ2-2; v_gene: TRBV12-3/TRBV12-4; CDR3nt: TGTGCCAGCAGTTTAGGACGGGAGCCCCGGGGCACCGGGGAGCTGTTTTTT; CDR3aa: CASSLGREPRGTGELFF
abundance: .; len: 13; d_gene: TRBD1; j_gene: TRBJ2-1; v_gene: TRBV10-3; CDR3nt: TGTGCCATCACTCCACAGGGGGCGGTTGAGCAGTTCTTC; CDR3aa: CAITPQGAVEQFF
abundance: .; len: 15; d_gene: .; j_gene: TRBJ2-1; v_gene: TRBV6-5; CDR3nt: TGTGCCAGCAGTTATAATGGGTACTCCTACAATGAGCAGTTCTTC; CDR3aa: CASSYNGYSYNEQFF
abundance: few; len: 17; d_gene: TRBD2; j_gene: TRBJ2-3; v_gene: TRBV7-2; CDR3nt: TGTGCCAGCAGCCGGCCTGGGGAGGGGAGGCAGGCAGATACGCAGTATTTT; CDR3aa: CASSRPGEGRQADTQYF
abundance: .; len: 14; d_gene: .; j_gene: TRBJ2-2; v_gene: TRBV5-1; CDR3nt: TGCGCCAGCAGCGAGTCGCCGAACCTCGGGGAGCTGTTTTTT; CDR3aa: CASSESPNLGELFF
abundance: many; len: 16; d_gene: .; j_gene: TRBJ2-1; v_gene: TRBV9; CDR3nt: TGTGCCAGCAGCGTAACTATAGCGGCCCCCTACAATGAGCAGTTCTTC; CDR3aa: CASSVTIAAPYNEQFF
abundance: .; len: 17; d_gene: .; j_gene: TRBJ2-5; v_gene: TRBV4-1; CDR3nt: TGCGCCAGCAGCCAAGATGGGGCAGGGATAGCCCAAGAGACCCAGTACTTC; CDR3aa: CASSQDGAGIAQETQYF
abundance: few; len: 15; d_gene: TRBD1; j_gene: TRBJ2-5; v_gene: TRBV20-1; CDR3nt: TGCAGTGCTAGCTTGGGACAGGGGCCCCAAGAGACCCAGTACTTC; CDR3aa: CSASLGQGPQETQYF
abundance: .; len: 15; d_gene: TRBD2; j_gene: TRBJ2-1; v_gene: TRBV28; CDR3nt: TGTGCCAGCAACCTCAGAGCGGGAGGGTTGGGTGAGCAGTTCTTC; CDR3aa: CASNLRAGGLGEQFF
abundance: .; len: 15; d_gene: TRBD2; j_gene: TRBJ2-7; v_gene: TRBV11-2; CDR3nt: TGTGCCAGCAGTCTCTCCCTAGCGGGGGCCGGGGAGCAGTACTTC; CDR3aa: CASSLSLAGAGEQYF
abundance: few; len: 12; d_gene: .; j_gene: TRBJ2-1; v_gene: TRBV10-3; CDR3nt: TGTGCCACCCTAACCGCGTGGGATGAGCAGTTCTTC; CDR3aa: CATLTAWDEQFF
abundance: many; len: 14; d_gene: .; j_gene: TRBJ2-5; v_gene: TRBV6-5; CDR3nt: TGTGCCAGCAGTTATAGCTCAAACCAAGAGACCCAGTACTTC; CDR3aa: CASSYSSNQETQYF
abundance: .; len: 11; d_gene: .; j_gene: TRBJ2-1; v_gene: TRBV20-1; CDR3nt: TGCAGTGCACATACCCACAATGAGCAGTTCTTC; CDR3aa: CSAHTHNEQFF
abundance: many; len: 14; d_gene: TRBD2; j_gene: TRBJ2-1; v_gene: TRBV12-3/TRBV12-4; CDR3nt: TGTGCCAGCAGGACGGGGACTAGTCACAATGAGCAGTTCTTC; CDR3aa: CASRTGTSHNEQFF